This TCR beta chain was captured in a study of regulatory T cells in long-lasting Graves disease. For TCR beta, libraries came from iRepertoire HTBI primers and Arm-PCR of CDR3 regions. TCRdb re-called the multiplex PCR reads through MiXCR, storing one row per CDR3 protein. The data contain about 620,000 distinct CDR3 sequences, around 15% of them singletons. This clonotype has only a few counts. CDR1 is SGHTA and CDR2 is FQGTGA in the germline V gene. The CDR3 consists of 16 residues. V dropped 1 base and J dropped 1 base, with 13 bases sitting between them. Time point described: newly diagnosed GD, antithyroid drugs for less than 3 months. The authors made the TCR library using RNA they extracted from PBMCs. The same sample was also studied in work on T cells in Graves' hyperthyroidism and ophthalmopathy.

This clonotype originated in a woman between 25 and 40 years old with Graves disease. The chain employs TRBV7-3 and TRBJ2-5; perhaps TRBD2 as D (6 bases). The material was peripheral blood mononuclear cells (PBMCs), obtained at new diagnosis, from a patient treated with antithyroid drugs. The CDR3 sequence is CASSLKPAGSQETQYF. As DNA, the CDR3 is TGTGCCAGCAGCTTAAAGCCAGCGGGTAGCCAAGAGACCCAGTACTTC.